What follows are 27 T cell receptor beta chains derived from one specimen sequenced in a study of T cell clones after liver transplantation. Some clones are missing from TCRdb's copy, which holds only in-frame ones; the method was immunoSEQ multiplex PCR. The table includes 70,000 to 80,000 clones, 90% detected once. The input for sequencing was CD4+ T cells from blood, taken before liver transplant. Receptors were obtained from a human donor who received a liver transplant.

The genes are TRBV11-1 and TRBJ2-7; tentatively, D is TRBD2 (5 bases). The V end was cut by 1 base, the J end by 0 bases, with 16 bases between. CDR1 and CDR2 from the germline V gene are SGHAT and FQDESV (reference sequence). The CDR3 loop spans 17 amino acids. CDR3 amino acids: CASSLGESILSSYEQYF. The CDR3 DNA sequence: TGTGCCAGCAGCTTAGGGGAGTCGATCCTAAGCTCCTACGAGCAGTACTTC.

This sequence joins TRBV15 and TRBJ2-1; D is unclear. The V end was cut by 0 bases, the J end by 6 bases, with 12 bases between. Germline values: CDR1 LNHNV, CDR2 YYDKDF (reference sequence). This CDR3 contains 15 residues. DNA of the CDR3: TGTGCCACCAGCAGAGATCCCCCCCAGCGCAATGAGCAGTTCTTC. Translated, it gives CATSRDPPQRNEQFF.

The chain uses TRBV29-1 and TRBJ2-7, with D perhaps TRBD1 (6 bases). There are 12 residues in the CDR3. Germline V lookup: CDR1 SQVTM, CDR2 ANQGSEA. With 5 bases removed from V and 1 base from J, the gap between germline ends came to 9 bases. The CDR3 bases are TGCAGCGTTACTGGACAGTCCTACGAGCAGTACTTC. The encoded protein is CSVTGQSYEQYF.

Points on this clone: A read error may produce the germline difference seen at one junction end. The chain uses TRBV5-1 and TRBJ1-2, with D hard to call. The CDR3 extends over 13 amino acids. Per the germline V gene, CDR1 is SGHRS and CDR2 is YFSETQ. DNA for the CDR3: TGCGCCAGCAGCTTGGCCAATAACGATGGCTACACCTTC. Translating gives CASSLANNDGYTF.

The rearrangement links TRBV19 to TRBJ1-4; the D gene is possibly TRBD1 (5 bases). CDR3 length equals 15 residues. The V end was cut by 5 bases, the J end by 5 bases, with 15 bases between. The germline V gene has CDR1 LNHDA and CDR2 SQIVND (reference sequence). For the CDR3, the DNA is TGTGCCAGTAGTGGATGGGACCCACAGAATGAAAAACTGTTTTTT. Its protein product is CASSGWDPQNEKLFF. Full variable domain (outside the CDR3, taken from reference TRBV19 and TRBJ1-4): DGGITQSPKYLFRKEGQNVTLSCEQNLNHDAMYWYRQDPGQGLRLIYYSQIVNDFQKGDIAEGYSVSREKKESFPLTVTSAQKNPTAFYLCASSGWDPQNEKLFFGSGTQLSVL.

The genes are TRBV6-6 and TRBJ1-5; TRBD1 agrees at 7 bases. The CDR3 runs 15 residues. The V gene end was trimmed by 10 bases and the J gene end by 6 bases; junction bases not matched to a gene: 15. Germline V gene data show CDR1 as MNHNY and CDR2 as SVGAGI (reference sequence). The CDR3 is CATDSRQGSGQPQHF. DNA of the CDR3: TGTGCCACCGACTCTAGACAGGGAAGCGGTCAGCCCCAGCATTTT.

Written as DNA, the CDR3 is TGTGCCAGCAGTGGGGGACAGGGCGTAACCTACGAGCAGTACTTC. Translation: CASSGGQGVTYEQYF. The V call is TRBV6-1, the J call TRBJ2-7, with 9 bases that match TRBD1. The CDR3 is 15 residues long. Trimming at V came to 4 bases and at J to 2 bases, leaving 6 bases not matched to a gene. Germline CDR1 MNHNS, CDR2 SASEGT.

The chain links TRBV7-9 to TRBJ2-1, with 9 bases fitting TRBD2. J was trimmed by 5 bases and V by 5 bases; bases with no gene match: 10. Germline V gene sequence: CDR1 SEHNR, CDR2 FQNEAQ (reference sequence). The CDR3 loop spans 16 amino acids. DNA of the CDR3: TGTGCCAGCAGCCTCTATGGGACTAGCAGACACAATGAGCAGTTCTTC. Its protein is CASSLYGTSRHNEQFF.

This chain connects TRBV28 to TRBJ1-2; D is uncertain. This CDR3 comprises 15 residues. Germline CDR1 and CDR2: MDHEN and SYDVKM. Between the trimmed V and J ends, which lost 7 bases and 4 bases, there was a span of 19 bases. The DNA of the CDR3 is TGTGCCAGCACTACTCTGACCGCGGGGTTCTATGGCTACACCTTC. It yields the protein CASTTLTAGFYGYTF.

The CDR3 sequence: CASKRGDNQPQHF. CDR3 DNA sequence: TGTGCCAGCAAAAGGGGCGACAATCAGCCCCAGCATTTT. V usage is TRBV6-6 and J usage is TRBJ1-5, with D maybe TRBD1 (5 bases). Germline V gene lookup returns CDR1 MNHNY and CDR2 SVGAGI (reference sequence). The CDR3 loop spans 13 amino acids. Between the trimmed V and J ends, which lost 7 bases and 3 bases, there was a span of 10 bases.

V is TRBV5-4 and J is TRBJ2-1; D not certain. CDR1 and CDR2 from the germline V gene are SGHNT and YYREEE (reference sequence). CDR3 length equals 13 residues. Trimming took off 3 bases at V and 4 bases at J, with 8 bases between the two ends. The CDR3 region is CASSSIRYNEQFF. The CDR3 DNA sequence: TGTGCCAGCAGCTCGATCCGATACAATGAGCAGTTCTTC.

The CDR3 spells CASSLEDTQYF. CDR3 nucleotide sequence: TGCGCCAGCAGCTTGGAAGATACGCAGTATTTT. This chain links TRBV5-1 with TRBJ2-3, with D unresolved. The germline V gene encodes CDR1 SGHRS and CDR2 YFSETQ. V lost 0 bases and J 5 bases, leaving 1 base between the germline ends. The CDR3 contains 11 residues.

The rearrangement joins TRBV5-1 to TRBJ2-5; D is uncertain. Looked up from germline, CDR1 is SGHRS and CDR2 is YFSETQ. V lost 0 bases to trimming and J lost 5 bases, with 11 bases between them. This CDR3 comprises 14 residues. This CDR3 reads CASSLAPVGETQYF. The CDR3 coding sequence is TGCGCCAGCAGCTTGGCCCCCGTCGGGGAGACCCAGTACTTC. Looking up the rest from reference TRBV5-1 and TRBJ2-5 gives the full variable domain: KAGVTQTPRYLIKTRGQQVTLSCSPISGHRSVSWYQQTPGQGLQFLFEYFSETQRNKGNFPGRFSGRQFSNSRSEMNVSTLELGDSALYLCASSLAPVGETQYFGPGTRLLVL.

This chain joins TRBV9 and TRBJ1-3; D is unresolved. V lost 0 bases, J lost 0 bases, and 13 bases lay in between. The CDR3 extends over 17 amino acids. Germline assignment: CDR1 SGDLS and CDR2 YYNGEE. CDR3 DNA sequence: TGTGCCAGCAGCGTAGACCGGTCGAAGGTCTCTGGAAACACCATATATTTT. It yields the protein CASSVDRSKVSGNTIYF.

The V and J genes are TRBV5-5 and TRBJ1-3, with D possibly being TRBD1 (5 bases). The CDR3 spans 17 residues. The V gene lost 4 bases and the J gene lost 0 bases, with 17 bases spanning the gap. Germline V gives CDR1 SGHKS, CDR2 YYEKEE (reference sequence). For the CDR3, the DNA is TGTGCCAGCAGCCCGGCCGGGGGGACGAGCTCTGGAAACACCATATATTTT. Its protein product is CASSPAGGTSSGNTIYF.

V usage is TRBV23-1 and J usage is TRBJ2-5; 7 bases match TRBD1. TRBV23-1 is given ORF status, its function remaining uncertain. J lost 5 bases, V lost 7 bases, and 10 bases had no gene match. The CDR3 runs 14 residues. The chain's CDR3 is CASTLRRGQETQYF. The CDR3, as DNA: TGCGCCAGCACCCTCCGAAGGGGACAGGAGACCCAGTACTTC.

The V call is TRBV6-6, the J call TRBJ2-5; weak D call: TRBD1 (5 bases). V was cut by 2 bases and J by 2 bases, with 9 bases left in between. The CDR3 consists of 14 residues. Looked up from germline, CDR1 is MNHNY and CDR2 is SVGAGI (reference sequence). CDR3 DNA sequence: TGTGCCAGCAGTTACCGACAGTCACAAGAGACCCAGTACTTC. Amino acids: CASSYRQSQETQYF.

The chain recombines TRBV5-1 with TRBJ2-1; 7 bases map to TRBD1. Losses at the gene ends were 3 bases for V and 7 bases for J; bases not matched to a gene: 10. This CDR3 contains 15 residues. CDR1 is SGHRS and CDR2 is YFSETQ in the germline V gene. CDR3 nucleotides: TGCGCCAGCAGCTCCCTTTTGACAGGGTTAAATGAGCAGTTCTTC. Translation: CASSSLLTGLNEQFF.

This clone was seen only once. This rearrangement joins TRBV6-5 to TRBJ1-4; TRBD1 matches 7 bases. Per the germline V gene, CDR1 is MNHEY and CDR2 is SVGAGI. This CDR3 has 14 residues. With 5 bases clipped from V and 4 bases from J, the junction kept 4 bases outside the gene matches. CDR3 residues: CASSPQGDNEKLFF. The CDR3 DNA reads TGTGCCAGCAGTCCCCAGGGGGATAATGAAAAACTGTTTTTT.

J is TRBJ2-7 and V is TRBV18; TRBD1 matches at 7 bases. The CDR3 runs to 17 residues. The germline CDR1 and CDR2 sequences are KGHSH and LQKENI. The V segment lost 3 bases and the J segment 5 bases; nucleotides outside the gene matches: 16. CDR3 nucleotide sequence: TGTGCCAGCTCACCTCTCTTTTCCGGGACAGAAGTCAACGAGCAGTACTTC. Protein product: CASSPLFSGTEVNEQYF.

CDR3 sequence: CASTLAGGLYEQYF. The CDR3 nucleotides are TGTGCCAGCACCCTAGCGGGAGGGCTTTACGAGCAGTACTTC. V is TRBV7-8 and J is TRBJ2-7; the match to TRBD2 covers 12 bases. J was trimmed by 4 bases and V by 7 bases; bases with no gene match: 5. Germline values: CDR1 SGHVS, CDR2 FQNEAQ. The CDR3 consists of 14 residues. Together with reference TRBV7-8 and TRBJ2-7, the CDR3 gives the full variable domain: GAGVSQSPRYKVAKRGQDVALRCDPISGHVSLFWYQQALGQGPEFLTYFQNEAQLDKSGLPSDRFFAERPEGSVSTLKIQRTQQEDSAVYLCASTLAGGLYEQYFGPGTRLTVT.

The J gene is TRBJ2-1, the V gene TRBV11-2; tentatively, D is TRBD1 or TRBD2 (5 bases each). V lost 4 bases and J 8 bases, leaving 18 bases between the germline ends. Germline CDR1 SGHAT, CDR2 FQNNGV. This CDR3 is 15 amino acids long. The CDR3 loop is CASSYGRGRGDEQFF. In DNA, the CDR3 is TGTGCCAGCAGCTACGGACGGGGAAGGGGAGATGAGCAGTTCTTC.

The rearrangement joins TRBV7-9 to TRBJ2-1; 7 positions agree with TRBD2. Per germline, CDR1 SEHNR and CDR2 FQNEAQ (reference sequence). The CDR3 totals 11 residues. Here the CDR3 DNA reads TGTGGGCTTCGGGGGGACAATGAGCAGTTCTTC. Its protein is CGLRGDNEQFF. Together with reference TRBV7-9 and TRBJ2-1, the CDR3 gives the full variable domain: DTGVSQNPRHKITKRGQNVTFRCDPISEHNRLYWYRQTLGQGPEFLTYFQNEAQLEKSRLLSDRFSAERPKGSFSTLEIQRTEQGDSAMYLCGLRGDNEQFFGPGTRLTVL.

The chain employs TRBV19 and TRBJ1-4; the match to TRBD1 covers 7 bases. Germline V gene data show CDR1 as LNHDA and CDR2 as SQIVND (reference sequence). Unmatched junction bases numbered 8, after V lost 6 bases and J lost 7 bases. The CDR3 consists of 14 residues. CDR3 loop: CASSRDSISEKLFF. The CDR3, as DNA: TGTGCCAGTAGCCGGGACAGCATAAGTGAAAAACTGTTTTTT.

The chain joins TRBV2 to TRBJ2-7, with TRBD2 as a possible D gene (6 bases). The ends were cut back, 0 bases at V and 12 bases at J, with 15 bases in the middle. Germline V lookup: CDR1 SNHLY, CDR2 FYNNEI. The CDR3 runs to 13 residues. CDR3 in amino acids: CASSEARETPVYF. The CDR3 DNA reads as TGTGCCAGCAGTGAAGCGCGGGAAACCCCCGTGTACTTC.

On this clone itself: The sample holds other DNA sequences that translate to the same CDR3. The genes are TRBV7-3 and TRBJ2-3, with 12 bases identical to TRBD1. This CDR3 has 19 residues. Germline V CDR1 and CDR2: SGHTA, FQGTGA. After removal of 4 bases from V and 3 bases from J, the junction contained 14 bases not matched to a gene. The CDR3 spells CASSSTSSGTGGGTDTQYF. The CDR3 DNA follows: TGTGCCAGCAGCTCCACCTCATCCGGGACAGGGGGCGGAACAGATACGCAGTATTTT.

The chain has TRBV9 and TRBJ2-1; D unclear. From germline, CDR1 is SGDLS and CDR2 YYNGEE. This CDR3 comprises 13 residues. V lost 4 bases, J lost 0 bases, and 5 bases lay in between. CDR3 DNA: TGTGCCAGCAGCCCCCGCTCCTACAATGAGCAGTTCTTC. Translation gives CASSPRSYNEQFF.